The 13 T cell receptor beta chains in this list originate from one sample, sequenced in a study of T-cell reconstitution after alpha-beta-depleted transplantation in children. TCRbeta library construction was performed incorporating unique molecular identifiers. TCRdb independently ran MiXCR on the PCR reads; one entry per CDR3 protein. The sample holds around 600,000 distinct CDR3 sequences; 10% are singletons and the top ten take roughly 4%. The starting material was PBMCs from the stem cell graft donor, obtained from the stem cell graft. These receptors came from a human donor who donated a stem cell graft to a child with acute myeloid leukemia.

Ten or more counts support this clonotype. The genes are TRBV29-1 and TRBJ2-7; 11 nucleotides line up with TRBD2. The CDR3 runs 13 residues. Germline V gene sequence: CDR1 SQVTM, CDR2 ANQGSEA. V gave up 6 bases and J gave up 3 bases; unmatched junction bases: 4. The CDR3 region is CSVGLAGSYEQYF. CDR3 coding DNA: TGCAGCGTAGGACTAGCGGGTAGCTACGAGCAGTACTTC.

This clonotype was picked up many times. CDR3 residues: CASSPDRGLRPQHF. The DNA for the CDR3 is TGTGCCAGCAGTCCCGACAGGGGACTGAGACCCCAGCATTTT. V gene TRBV12-3 or TRBV12-4 combines with J gene TRBJ1-5; 8 bases are shared with TRBD1. Trimming at V came to 5 bases and at J to 10 bases, leaving 10 bases not matched to a gene. The CDR3 is 14 amino acids.

V usage is TRBV6-2 or TRBV6-3 and J usage is TRBJ1-1; TRBD1 aligns across 7 bases. Germline V CDR1 and CDR2: MNHEY, SVGEGT. The CDR3 contains 15 residues. V lost 6 bases, J lost 1 base, and 8 bases stayed unmatched. The CDR3 DNA reads TGTGCCAGCAGCCCCCACAGGGGATCGAACACTGAAGCTTTCTTT. Translation: CASSPHRGSNTEAFF.

The rearrangement links TRBV20-1 to TRBJ2-7; 8 bases agree with TRBD2. The V segment lost 5 bases and the J segment 7 bases; nucleotides outside the gene matches: 16. CDR1 is DFQATT and CDR2 is SNEGSKA in the germline V gene (reference sequence). This CDR3 is built from 15 residues. This CDR3 is CSAGASGRTGVEQYF. CDR3 DNA: TGCAGTGCTGGGGCCAGCGGGAGAACGGGGGTAGAGCAGTACTTC.

This clonotype was counted only a few times. This sequence joins TRBV6-1 and TRBJ2-7, with D possibly matching TRBD1 (6 bases). With 1 base removed from V and 4 bases from J, the gap between germline ends came to 14 bases. The CDR3 is made up of 15 amino acids. Germline CDR1 is MNHNS and CDR2 is SASEGT. The CDR3 is CASSEGAGRGYEQYF. The CDR3 DNA reads as TGTGCCAGCAGTGAAGGGGCAGGCAGGGGATACGAGCAGTACTTC.

This clonotype was observed many times. The rearrangement uses TRBV6-5 and TRBJ2-5; 9 bases line up with TRBD2. Trimming took 4 bases from V and 3 from J; bases not matched to a gene: 9. The CDR3 is made up of 16 amino acids. Germline V gene lookup returns CDR1 MNHEY and CDR2 SVGAGI. The CDR3 spells CASSWGLAGLEETQYF. CDR3 nucleotide sequence: TGTGCCAGCAGTTGGGGTCTAGCGGGGCTCGAAGAGACCCAGTACTTC.

V and J are TRBV2 and TRBJ2-5; 10 positions agree with TRBD2. CDR1 is SNHLY, CDR2 FYNNEI, per germline. CDR3 length equals 14 residues. J gave up 9 bases and V 2 bases, and 6 bases lay outside the gene matches. The CDR3, as DNA: TGTGCCAGCAGTGAACTAGCGGGAGTCATGTCCCAGTACTTC. This encodes CASSELAGVMSQYF.

The V gene is TRBV7-8, the J gene TRBJ2-3; TRBD2 might be the D (7 bases). The V and J ends lost 7 bases and 5 bases respectively, with 16 bases between them. The germline CDR1 and CDR2 sequences are SGHVS and FQNEAQ. This CDR3 is 14 amino acids long. CDR3 bases: TGTGCCAGCAAAACTGGGGGAGGGGGAGATACGCAGTATTTT. Its protein is CASKTGGGGDTQYF. Together with reference TRBV7-8 and TRBJ2-3, the CDR3 gives the full variable domain: GAGVSQSPRYKVAKRGQDVALRCDPISGHVSLFWYQQALGQGPEFLTYFQNEAQLDKSGLPSDRFFAERPEGSVSTLKIQRTQQEDSAVYLCASKTGGGGDTQYFGPGTRLTVL.

The CDR3 protein is CASSLGAGQFF. In DNA, the CDR3 is TGTGCCAGCAGCTTGGGGGCAGGGCAATTCTTC. The rearrangement links TRBV5-4 to TRBJ2-1; D may be TRBD1 (5 bases). From germline, CDR1 is SGHNT and CDR2 YYREEE (reference sequence). V lost 0 bases and J lost 16, with 11 bases in between. The CDR3 length is 11 residues.

This clonotype showed up many times. V is TRBV7-2 and J is TRBJ2-7; maybe TRBD1 (6 bases). V lost 2 bases and J 4 bases, leaving 12 bases between the germline ends. Germline V gene data show CDR1 as SGHTA and CDR2 as FQGNSA. The CDR3 totals 14 residues. The CDR3 is CASSLHRVGYEQYF. Here the CDR3 DNA reads TGTGCCAGCAGCTTACACAGGGTGGGGTACGAGCAGTACTTC.

This clonotype has just a few counts. V is TRBV20-1 and J is TRBJ2-3; D call uncertain. The CDR3 consists of 13 residues. Germline assignment: CDR1 DFQATT and CDR2 SNEGSKA (reference sequence). Trimming took 2 bases from V and 1 from J, leaving 7 bases between them. The DNA of the CDR3 is TGCAGTGCTAGATCGGAACGCACAGATACGCAGTATTTT. Amino acid sequence: CSARSERTDTQYF.

This chain joins TRBV27 and TRBJ1-5, with 7 bases identical to TRBD1. Germline CDR1 reads MNHEY; CDR2 reads SMNVEV (reference sequence). The V segment lost 7 bases and the J segment 1 base; nucleotides outside the gene matches: 13. The CDR3 spans 17 residues. CDR3 loop: CASTPRAGGASNQPQHF. The CDR3, as DNA: TGTGCCAGCACTCCACGGGCAGGGGGGGCGAGCAATCAGCCCCAGCATTTT.

The chain combines TRBV7-2 with TRBJ2-7; D tentatively reads TRBD1 or TRBD2 (6 bases each). The CDR3 consists of 14 residues. Trimming shortened V by 7 bases and J by 2 bases, and 15 bases separated the two germline ends. Germline values: CDR1 SGHTA, CDR2 FQGNSA. As DNA, the CDR3 is TGTGCCAGCAACCAAGGGGGGACGCCCTACGAGCAGTACTTC. The encoded protein is CASNQGGTPYEQYF. The full variable domain, rest sourced from reference TRBV7-2 and TRBJ2-7, is GAGVSQSPSNKVTEKGKDVELRCDPISGHTALYWYRQSLGQGLEFLIYFQGNSAPDKSGLPSDRFSAERTGGSVSTLTIQRTQQEDSAVYLCASNQGGTPYEQYFGPGTRLTVT.